This TCR beta chain was obtained from a study of response to subunit inactivated influenza vaccine. The CDR3 sequence is 17 residues long. V shed 2 bases and J shed 4 bases, with 21 bases lying between them. Germline V gene lookup returns CDR1 SGHRS and CDR2 YFSETQ. Each CDR3 protein is one row after TCRdb ran MiXCR on the RT-PCR reads. Of around 710,000 distinct CDR3 sequences listed, around 13% are singletons. Here the sequenced sample was PBMCs from blood, taken approximately 15 days before vaccination. This sequence originates from a man in his forties or fifties who received an inactivated influenza vaccine. The chain links TRBV5-1 to TRBJ2-5; D gene unclear. Written as DNA, the CDR3 is TGCGCCAGCAGCTTAAACCCCTCCCAGCGTAGTAGAGAGACCCAGTACTTC. It codes for CASSLNPSQRSRETQYF.